This paragraph reports one T cell receptor beta chain. Its antigen remains unknown. The sample comes from a study of cytomegalovirus exposure and HLA in healthy donors. Whole-study findings and limits: A classifier reportedly called cytomegalovirus status with high sensitivity and specificity.

PCR used 60 Vbeta primers and 13 Jbeta primers. The method was immunoSEQ multiplex PCR; TCRdb's version includes in-frame clones alone and lacks a portion of them. This table holds 140,000 or so clones, roughly 80% found once. CDR3 size: 15 residues. Losses at the gene ends were 4 bases for V and 0 bases for J; bases not matched to a gene: 3. Germline values: CDR1 SGHRS, CDR2 YFSETQ. The origin of this receptor is a boy younger than 10 in good health and CMV-seronegative. The sample consisted of PBMCs. The V and J genes are TRBV5-1 and TRBJ2-2; TRBD1 matches at 7 bases. The CDR3 is CASSRGQTNTGELFF. The CDR3 DNA reads as TGCGCCAGCAGCCGGGGACAGACGAACACCGGGGAGCTGTTTTTT.